This TCR beta chain was recovered during a study of blood T cell repertoires in COVID-19. Profiling relied on immunoSEQ multiplex PCR, and the TCRdb table lists in-frame clones only, not all of them. The table lists a few hundred thousand clones, approximately 86% of them singletons, with 3% to 3.5% in the top ten. Looked up from germline, CDR1 is MGHRA and CDR2 is YSYEKL. The ends lost 2 bases at V and 9 bases at J; junction bases unmatched: 8. The CDR3 loop spans 15 amino acids. This chain joins TRBV4-1 and TRBJ2-1, with TRBD2 identical over 9 bases. The sequence was obtained from a man aged 55 to 69 with acute or convalescent COVID-19. Sequencing was performed on peripheral blood. CDR3 DNA: TGCGCCAGCAGCCAAACGCCGCTAGCGGGACCTGAGCAGTTCTTC. It codes for CASSQTPLAGPEQFF.